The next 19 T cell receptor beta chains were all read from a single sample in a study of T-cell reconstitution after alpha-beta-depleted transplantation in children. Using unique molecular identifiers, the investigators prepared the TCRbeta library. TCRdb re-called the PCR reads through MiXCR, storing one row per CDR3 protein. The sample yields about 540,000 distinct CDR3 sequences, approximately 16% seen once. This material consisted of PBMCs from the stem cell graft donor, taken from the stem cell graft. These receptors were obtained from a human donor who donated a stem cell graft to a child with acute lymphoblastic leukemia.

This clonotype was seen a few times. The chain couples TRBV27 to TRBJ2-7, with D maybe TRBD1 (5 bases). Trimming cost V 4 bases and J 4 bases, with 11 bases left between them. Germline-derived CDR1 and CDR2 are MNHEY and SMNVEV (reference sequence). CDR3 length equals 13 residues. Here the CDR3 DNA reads TGTGCCAGCAGTTCGGCAGGGATATACGAGCAGTACTTC. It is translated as CASSSAGIYEQYF.

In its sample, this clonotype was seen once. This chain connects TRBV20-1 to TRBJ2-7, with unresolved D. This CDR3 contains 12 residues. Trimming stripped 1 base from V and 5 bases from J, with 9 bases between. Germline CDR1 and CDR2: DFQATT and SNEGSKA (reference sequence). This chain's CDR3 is CSARAGFNEQYF. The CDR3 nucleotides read TGCAGTGCTAGAGCCGGATTTAACGAGCAGTACTTC.

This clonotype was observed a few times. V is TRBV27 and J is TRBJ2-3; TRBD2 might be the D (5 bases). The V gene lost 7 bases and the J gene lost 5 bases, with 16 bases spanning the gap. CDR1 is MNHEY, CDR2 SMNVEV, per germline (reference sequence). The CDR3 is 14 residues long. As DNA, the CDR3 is TGTGCCAGCAACAATCGGCGGACTCGAGATACGCAGTATTTT. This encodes CASNNRRTRDTQYF.

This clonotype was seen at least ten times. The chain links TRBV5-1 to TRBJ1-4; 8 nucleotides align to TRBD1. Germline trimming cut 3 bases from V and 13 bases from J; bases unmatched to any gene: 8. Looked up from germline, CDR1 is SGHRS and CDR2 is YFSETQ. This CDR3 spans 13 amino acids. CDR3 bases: TGCGCCAGCAGCTCATACGACAGGGGTCCACTGTTTTTT. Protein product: CASSSYDRGPLFF.

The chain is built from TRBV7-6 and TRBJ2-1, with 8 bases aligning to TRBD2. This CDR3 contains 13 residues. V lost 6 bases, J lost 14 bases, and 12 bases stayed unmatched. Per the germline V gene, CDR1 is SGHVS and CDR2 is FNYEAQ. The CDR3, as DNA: TGTGCCAGCAGACCCTTGACCGGGACTAGGGAGTTCTTC. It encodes CASRPLTGTREFF. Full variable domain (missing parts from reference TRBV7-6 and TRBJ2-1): GAGVSQSPRYKVTKRGQDVALRCDPISGHVSLYWYRQALGQGPEFLTYFNYEAQQDKSGLPNDRFSAERPEGSISTLTIQRTEQRDSAMYRCASRPLTGTREFFGPGTRLTVL.

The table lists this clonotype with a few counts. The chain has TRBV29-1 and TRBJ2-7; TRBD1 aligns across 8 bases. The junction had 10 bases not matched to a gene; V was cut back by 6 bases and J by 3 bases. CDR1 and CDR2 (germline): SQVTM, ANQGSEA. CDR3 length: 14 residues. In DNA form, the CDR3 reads TGCAGCGTCATTCCACAGGGGGATCTCTACGAGCAGTACTTC. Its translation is CSVIPQGDLYEQYF.

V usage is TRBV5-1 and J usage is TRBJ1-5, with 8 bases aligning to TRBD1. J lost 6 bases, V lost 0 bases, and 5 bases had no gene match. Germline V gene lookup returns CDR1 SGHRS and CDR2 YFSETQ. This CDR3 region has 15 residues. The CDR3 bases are TGCGCCAGCAGCTTGGTATCAGGGGGCGGTCAGCCCCAGCATTTT. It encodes CASSLVSGGGQPQHF.

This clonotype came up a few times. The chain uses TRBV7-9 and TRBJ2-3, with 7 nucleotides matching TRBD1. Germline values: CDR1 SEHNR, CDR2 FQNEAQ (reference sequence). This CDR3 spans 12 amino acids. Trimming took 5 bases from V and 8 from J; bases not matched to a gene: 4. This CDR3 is CASSLRGRTQYF. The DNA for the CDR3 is TGTGCCAGCAGCCTGAGGGGGCGTACGCAGTATTTT.

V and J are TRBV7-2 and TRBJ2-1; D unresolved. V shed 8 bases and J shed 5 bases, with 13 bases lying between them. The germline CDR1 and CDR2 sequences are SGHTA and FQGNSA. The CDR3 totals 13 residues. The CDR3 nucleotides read TGTGCCAGCGCCCCGTCTAGAGACAATGAGCAGTTCTTC. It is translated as CASAPSRDNEQFF.

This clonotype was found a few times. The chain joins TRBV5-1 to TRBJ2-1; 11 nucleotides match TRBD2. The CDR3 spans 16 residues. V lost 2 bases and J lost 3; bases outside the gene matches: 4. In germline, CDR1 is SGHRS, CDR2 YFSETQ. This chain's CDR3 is CASSLGTSGYYNEQFF. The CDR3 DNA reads TGCGCCAGCAGCTTAGGGACTAGCGGTTACTACAATGAGCAGTTCTTC.

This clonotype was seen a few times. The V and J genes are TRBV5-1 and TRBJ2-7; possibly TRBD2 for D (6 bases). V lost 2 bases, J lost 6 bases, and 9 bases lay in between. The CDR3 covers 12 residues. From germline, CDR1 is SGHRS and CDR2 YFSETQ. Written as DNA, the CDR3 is TGCGCCAGCAGCTTCGGGGGTACCGAGCAGTACTTC. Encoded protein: CASSFGGTEQYF.

The CDR3 sequence: CASNFGTRNEQFF. CDR3 bases: TGTGCCAGCAACTTTGGGACTCGCAATGAGCAGTTCTTC. This chain uses TRBV7-9 with TRBJ2-1, with D perhaps matching TRBD2 (6 bases). Trimming cost V 7 bases and J 6 bases, with 13 bases left between them. Per germline, CDR1 SEHNR and CDR2 FQNEAQ (reference sequence). The CDR3 covers 13 residues. The complete variable domain, with remaining parts taken from reference TRBV7-9 and TRBJ2-1, reads DTGVSQNPRHKITKRGQNVTFRCDPISEHNRLYWYRQTLGQGPEFLTYFQNEAQLEKSRLLSDRFSAERPKGSFSTLEIQRTEQGDSAMYLCASNFGTRNEQFFGPGTRLTVL.

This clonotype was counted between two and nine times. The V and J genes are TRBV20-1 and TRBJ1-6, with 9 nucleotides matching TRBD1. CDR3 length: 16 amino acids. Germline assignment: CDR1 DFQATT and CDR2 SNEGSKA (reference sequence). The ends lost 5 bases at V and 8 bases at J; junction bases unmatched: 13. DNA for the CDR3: TGCAGTGCTCCCATTACGGACAGGGGCCAGGATTCACCCCTCCACTTT. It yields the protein CSAPITDRGQDSPLHF.

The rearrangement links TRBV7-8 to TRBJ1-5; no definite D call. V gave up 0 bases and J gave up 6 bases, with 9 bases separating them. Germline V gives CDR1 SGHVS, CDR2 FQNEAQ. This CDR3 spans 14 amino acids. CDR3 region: CASSLAQRGQPQHF. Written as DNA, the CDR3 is TGTGCCAGCAGCTTAGCCCAAAGAGGTCAGCCCCAGCATTTT.

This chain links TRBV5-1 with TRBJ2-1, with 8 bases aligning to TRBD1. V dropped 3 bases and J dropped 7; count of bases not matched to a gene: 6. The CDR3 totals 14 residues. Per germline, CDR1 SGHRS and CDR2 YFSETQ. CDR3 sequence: CASSSRQGWNEQFF. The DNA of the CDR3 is TGCGCCAGCAGCTCTAGACAGGGGTGGAATGAGCAGTTCTTC.

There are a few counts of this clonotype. The CDR3 nucleotides read TGTGCCATCGCCCTGGTCCAAGAGACCCAGTACTTC. Translated, it gives CAIALVQETQYF. The V and J genes are TRBV12-3 or TRBV12-4 and TRBJ2-5; D is uncertain. This CDR3 is 12 amino acids long. V was trimmed by 10 bases and J by 1 base, leaving 10 bases between them.

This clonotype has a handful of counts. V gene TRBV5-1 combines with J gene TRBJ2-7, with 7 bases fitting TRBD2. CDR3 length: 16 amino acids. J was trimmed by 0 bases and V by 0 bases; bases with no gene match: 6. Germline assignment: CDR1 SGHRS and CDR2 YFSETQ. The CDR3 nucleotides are TGCGCCAGCAGCTTGGATGTGGGAGGGACCTCCTACGAGCAGTACTTC. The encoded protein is CASSLDVGGTSYEQYF. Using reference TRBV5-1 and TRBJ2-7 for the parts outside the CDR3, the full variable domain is KAGVTQTPRYLIKTRGQQVTLSCSPISGHRSVSWYQQTPGQGLQFLFEYFSETQRNKGNFPGRFSGRQFSNSRSEMNVSTLELGDSALYLCASSLDVGGTSYEQYFGPGTRLTVT.

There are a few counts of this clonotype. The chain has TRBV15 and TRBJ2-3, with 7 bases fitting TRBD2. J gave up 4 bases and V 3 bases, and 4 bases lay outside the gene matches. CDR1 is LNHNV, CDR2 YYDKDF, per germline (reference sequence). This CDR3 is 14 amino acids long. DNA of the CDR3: TGTGCCACCAGCAGGGGGGGGGTCGCAGATACGCAGTATTTT. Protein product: CATSRGGVADTQYF.

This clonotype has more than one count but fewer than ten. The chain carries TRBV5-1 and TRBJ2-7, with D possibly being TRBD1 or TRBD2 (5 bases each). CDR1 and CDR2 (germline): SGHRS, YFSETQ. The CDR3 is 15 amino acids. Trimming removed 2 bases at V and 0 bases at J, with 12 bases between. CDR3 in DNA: TGCGCCAGCAGCTTAAGGGACGCCGGCTCCTACGAGCAGTACTTC. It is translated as CASSLRDAGSYEQYF.